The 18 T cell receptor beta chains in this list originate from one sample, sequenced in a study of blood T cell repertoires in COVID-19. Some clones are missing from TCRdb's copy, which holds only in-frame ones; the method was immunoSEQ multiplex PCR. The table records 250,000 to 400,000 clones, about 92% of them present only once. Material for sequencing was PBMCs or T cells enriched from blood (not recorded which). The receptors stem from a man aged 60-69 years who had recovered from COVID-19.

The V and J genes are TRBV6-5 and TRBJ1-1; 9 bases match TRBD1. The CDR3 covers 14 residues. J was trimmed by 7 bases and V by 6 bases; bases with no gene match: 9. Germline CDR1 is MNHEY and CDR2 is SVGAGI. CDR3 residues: CASRKQGAMIEAFF. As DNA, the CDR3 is TGTGCCAGCAGAAAACAGGGGGCAATGATTGAAGCTTTCTTT.

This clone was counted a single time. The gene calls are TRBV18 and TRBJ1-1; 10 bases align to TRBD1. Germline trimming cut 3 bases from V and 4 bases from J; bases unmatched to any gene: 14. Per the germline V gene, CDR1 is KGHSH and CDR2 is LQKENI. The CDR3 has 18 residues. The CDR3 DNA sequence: TGTGCCAGCTCACCCCGGAGGGTGGGGACAGGGGCCTTCACTGAAGCTTTCTTT. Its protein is CASSPRRVGTGAFTEAFF.

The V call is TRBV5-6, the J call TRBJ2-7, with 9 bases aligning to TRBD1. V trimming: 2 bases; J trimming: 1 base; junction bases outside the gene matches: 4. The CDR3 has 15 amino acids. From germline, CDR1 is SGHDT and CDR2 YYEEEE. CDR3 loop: CASSFLGQGSYEQYF. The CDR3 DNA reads TGTGCCAGCAGCTTCTTGGGACAGGGATCCTACGAGCAGTACTTC. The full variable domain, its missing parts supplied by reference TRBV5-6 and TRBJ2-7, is DAGVTQSPTHLIKTRGQQVTLRCSPKSGHDTVSWYQQALGQGPQFIFQYYEEEERQRGNFPDRFSGHQFPNYSSELNVNALLLGDSALYLCASSFLGQGSYEQYFGPGTRLTVT.

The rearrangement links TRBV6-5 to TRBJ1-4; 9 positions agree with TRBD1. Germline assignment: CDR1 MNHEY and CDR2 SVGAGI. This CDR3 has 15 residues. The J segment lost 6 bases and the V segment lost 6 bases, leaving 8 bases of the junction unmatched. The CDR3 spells CASRLNRGRYEKLFF. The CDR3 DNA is TGTGCCAGCAGGCTGAACAGGGGGCGATATGAAAAACTGTTTTTT.

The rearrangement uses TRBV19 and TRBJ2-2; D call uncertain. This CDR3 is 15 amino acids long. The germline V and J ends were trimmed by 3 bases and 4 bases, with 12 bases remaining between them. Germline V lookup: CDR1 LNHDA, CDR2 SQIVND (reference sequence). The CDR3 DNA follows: TGTGCCAGTAGTATCGAGGCACCGAGCACCGGGGAGCTGTTTTTT. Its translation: CASSIEAPSTGELFF.

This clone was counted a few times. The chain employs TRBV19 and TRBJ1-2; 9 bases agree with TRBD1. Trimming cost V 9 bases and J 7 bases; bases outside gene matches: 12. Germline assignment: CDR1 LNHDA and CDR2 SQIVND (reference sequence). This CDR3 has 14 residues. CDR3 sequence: CASREGTGIGGYTF. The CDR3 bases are TGTGCCAGCCGTGAAGGGACAGGGATCGGTGGCTACACCTTC.

CDR3 protein: CATRGQGNSPLHF. The CDR3 DNA is TGTGCCACCAGGGGACAGGGGAATTCACCCCTCCACTTT. The chain combines TRBV24-1 with TRBJ1-6, with TRBD1 matching over 10 bases. Germline CDR1 reads KGHDR; CDR2 reads SFDVKD. J gave up 7 bases and V 7 bases, and 0 bases lay outside the gene matches. The CDR3 contains 13 residues.

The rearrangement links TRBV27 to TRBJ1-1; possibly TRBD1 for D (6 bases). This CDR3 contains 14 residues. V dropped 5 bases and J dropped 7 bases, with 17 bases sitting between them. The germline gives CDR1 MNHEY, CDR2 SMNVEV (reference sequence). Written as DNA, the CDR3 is TGTGCCAGCAGTCAGACCAGGGGCGTGAGTGAAGCTTTCTTT. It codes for CASSQTRGVSEAFF.

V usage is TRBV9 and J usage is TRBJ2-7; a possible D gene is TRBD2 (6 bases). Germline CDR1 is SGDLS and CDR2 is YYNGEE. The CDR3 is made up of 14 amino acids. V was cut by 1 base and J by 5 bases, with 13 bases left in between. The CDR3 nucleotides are TGTGCCAGCAGCGTAAGCCCACGGAGGGACGAGCAGTACTTC. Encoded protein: CASSVSPRRDEQYF.

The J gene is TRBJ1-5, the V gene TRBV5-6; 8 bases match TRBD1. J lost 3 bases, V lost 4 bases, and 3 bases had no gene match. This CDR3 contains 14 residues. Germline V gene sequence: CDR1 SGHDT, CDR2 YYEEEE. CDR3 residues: CASSRQGNNQPQHF. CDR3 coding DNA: TGTGCCAGCAGCAGACAGGGGAACAATCAGCCCCAGCATTTT.

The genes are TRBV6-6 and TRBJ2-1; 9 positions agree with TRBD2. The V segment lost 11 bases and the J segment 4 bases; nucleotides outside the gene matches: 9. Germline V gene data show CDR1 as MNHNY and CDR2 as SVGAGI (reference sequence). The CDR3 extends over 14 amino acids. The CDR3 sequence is CAFSAGGIYNEQFF. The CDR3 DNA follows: TGTGCCTTCTCAGCGGGGGGTATATACAATGAGCAGTTCTTC.

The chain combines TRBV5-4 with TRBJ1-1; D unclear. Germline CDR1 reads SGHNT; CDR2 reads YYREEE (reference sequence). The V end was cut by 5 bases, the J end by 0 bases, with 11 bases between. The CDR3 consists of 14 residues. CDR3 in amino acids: CASSLDNMNTEAFF. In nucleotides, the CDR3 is TGTGCCAGCAGTCTAGATAACATGAACACTGAAGCTTTCTTT.

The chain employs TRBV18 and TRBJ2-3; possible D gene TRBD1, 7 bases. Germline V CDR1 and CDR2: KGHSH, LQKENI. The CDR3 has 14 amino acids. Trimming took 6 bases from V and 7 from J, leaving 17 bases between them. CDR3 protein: CASSQGGAGNTQYF. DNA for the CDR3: TGTGCCAGCTCCCAGGGGGGAGCTGGAAATACGCAGTATTTT.

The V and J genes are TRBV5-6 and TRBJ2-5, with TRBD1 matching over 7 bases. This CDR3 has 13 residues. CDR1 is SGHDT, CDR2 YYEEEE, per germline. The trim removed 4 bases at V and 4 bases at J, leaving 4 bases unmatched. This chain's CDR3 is CASSTTGSETQYF. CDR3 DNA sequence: TGTGCCAGCAGCACGACAGGGTCAGAGACCCAGTACTTC.

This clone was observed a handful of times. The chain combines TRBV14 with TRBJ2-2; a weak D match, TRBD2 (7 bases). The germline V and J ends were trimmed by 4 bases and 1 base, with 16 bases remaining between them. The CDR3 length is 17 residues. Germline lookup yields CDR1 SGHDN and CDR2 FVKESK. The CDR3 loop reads CASSRHGRGWNTGELFF. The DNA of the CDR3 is TGTGCCAGCAGCCGACATGGGAGGGGGTGGAACACCGGGGAGCTGTTTTTT.

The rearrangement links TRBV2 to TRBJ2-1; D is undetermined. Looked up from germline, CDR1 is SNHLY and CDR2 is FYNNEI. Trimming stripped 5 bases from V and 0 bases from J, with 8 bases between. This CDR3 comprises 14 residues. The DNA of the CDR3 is TGTGCCAGCAGTCGGTATTCCTCCTACAATGAGCAGTTCTTC. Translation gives CASSRYSSYNEQFF.

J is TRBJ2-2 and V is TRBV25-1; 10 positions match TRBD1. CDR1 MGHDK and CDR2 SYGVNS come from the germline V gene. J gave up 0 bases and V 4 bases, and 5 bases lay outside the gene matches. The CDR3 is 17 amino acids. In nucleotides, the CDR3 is TGTGCCAGCAGTGGTTGGGGACAGGGGCCGAACACCGGGGAGCTGTTTTTT. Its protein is CASSGWGQGPNTGELFF.

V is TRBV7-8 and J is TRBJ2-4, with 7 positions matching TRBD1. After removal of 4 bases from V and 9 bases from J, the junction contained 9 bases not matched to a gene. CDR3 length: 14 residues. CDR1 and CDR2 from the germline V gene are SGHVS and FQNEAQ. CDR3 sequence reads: CASSSGDYRGIQYF. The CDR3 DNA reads TGTGCCAGCAGCTCAGGAGACTACAGGGGCATTCAGTACTTC.